This T cell receptor (beta chain) stems from a study of shared clonotypes between healthy human individuals. Looking at the study overall: Three plates were used per donor for CD4 naive, three for CD4 memory, two for CD8 naive and one for CD8 memory.

For each subset, genomic DNA was distributed in equal portions over several immunoSEQ plates. TCRdb keeps only in-frame clones here, not all; method: immunoSEQ multiplex PCR. Counted here are about 2.1 million clones, around 93% occurring once; the ten biggest clones make up around 1.8%. Selected positively for CCR7 and CD45RO-negative, naive CD8 cells excluded terminally differentiated effector memory CD45RA+ cells. The sample was naive CD8+ T cells from PBMCs. This TCR derives from a man aged 18 to 35 in good health. Some clones in this sample may be carry-over from other donors' samples.

CDR3 bases: TGTGCCAGCAGTTTCGTGCCGGCTACCTACGAGCAGTACTTC. Its translation: CASSFVPATYEQYF. The rearrangement links TRBV28 to TRBJ2-7; D is unresolved. The CDR3 has 14 residues. V was shortened by 3 bases and J by 2 bases, with 11 bases between the two germline ends. CDR1 and CDR2 (germline): MDHEN, SYDVKM.